This T cell receptor beta chain was identified in a study of T cell clones after liver transplantation. At least ten counts were recorded for this clone. The CDR3 covers 15 residues. Germline CDR1 is GTSNPN and CDR2 is SVGIG (reference sequence). The ends were cut back, 3 bases at V and 5 bases at J, with 19 bases in the middle. Using immunoSEQ multiplex PCR, the repertoire was profiled, and TCRdb retains in-frame clones only, with some absent. Here the sample spans 55,000 to 75,000 clones, 70% being singletons. This specimen consisted of CD4+ T cells from blood, obtained at the roughly 16-month timepoint. The chain recombines TRBV30 with TRBJ1-2, with D possibly being TRBD1 (6 bases). This sequence originates from a human patient who received a liver transplant. Certain T cells may be donor cells from the graft. In nucleotides, the CDR3 is TGTGCCTGGAGGGGGGCCGGGACCTTCTTATATGGCTACACCTTC. It encodes CAWRGAGTFLYGYTF.